The table lists the clone carrying this T cell receptor beta chain with a few counts. With a much larger clone just one base away, this may be a read error. The CDR3 has 14 amino acids. Germline V gene sequence: CDR1 SGHTA, CDR2 FQGNSA. V was pared by 0 bases and J by 4 bases, with 8 bases between. The study extracted total RNA from unfractionated whole blood. The data belong to a study of human T cells and chemical hapten exposure. TCRdb ran MiXCR on the 5' RACE reads and lists one entry per CDR3 protein. The data show tens of thousands of distinct CDR3 sequences, approximately 8% seen once. The sequence was collected from a male donor in good health. The chain couples TRBV7-2 to TRBJ2-3; D not resolved. CDR3 sequence (DNA): TGTGCCAGCAGCTTAGCAGTTCGTGCAGATACGCAGTATTTT. Its protein product is CASSLAVRADTQYF.